The clone carrying this TCR beta chain turned up a few times. Antigen specificity is unknown. The CDR3 length is 14 residues. The V and J ends lost 2 bases and 5 bases respectively, with 13 bases between them. The germline CDR1 and CDR2 sequences are SGHNT and YYREEE (reference sequence). The source of the sample is a study of T cell repertoires in cytomegalovirus infection. The wider study: Epitope selection comprised recently identified HLA-C-restricted CMV epitopes and well-studied HLA-B-restricted CMV epitopes. Matching HLA type, along with CMV infection, was indicated by public TCR beta signatures.

In TCRdb, the reads were re-called with MiXCR into one record per CDR3 protein. The profile shows 900,000 to 950,000 distinct CDR3 sequences, less than 40% of them singletons. Findings of the study overall: It was HLA-C-restricted CMV-specific TCR beta clonotypes that dominated the response ex vivo. Public TCR beta family frequency separated CMV-and-HLA carriers, including in an independent cohort.

The rearrangement uses TRBV5-4 and TRBJ1-1, with a tentative D call TRBD1 (5 bases). The sequence derives from a human donor in good health (CMV status not recorded). Some clones in this sample may be carry-over from other donors' samples. The specimen was cultured CD8+ T cells from PBMCs, collected from culture after CMV antigen stimulation. The CDR3 loop reads CASSFGDGGTEAFF. Here the CDR3 DNA reads TGTGCCAGCAGCTTTGGGGACGGAGGAACTGAAGCTTTCTTT.